The T cell receptor beta chain under discussion was sequenced for a study of tumor and adjacent non-tumor tissue in lung cancer. Study summary: Histology: 11 to 13 adenocarcinoma, a couple of squamous cell carcinoma, 1 small cell lung cancer. Regarding the study as a whole: TCR diversity was significantly greater in tumor than normal lung tissue. Higher tumor TCR diversity was associated with shorter survival.

This CDR3 has 14 amino acids. The germline V gene encodes CDR1 MDHEN and CDR2 SYDVKM. RNA was extracted from bulk tissue without any cell sorting. Distant lung tissue was collected more than 3 cm away from the tumor edge. A word on this clonotype: Its cognate antigen is unknown. The junction and the germline gene differ at one end; a read error may be behind it.

A modified ARM-PCR protocol with three rounds of nested PCR amplified TCRbeta. One entry per CDR3 protein results from TCRdb running MiXCR on the multiplex PCR reads. The sample contains fewer than 75,000 distinct CDR3 sequences, 65% to 80% of which appear only once. The sequence came from a man between 60 and 75 years old with non-small cell lung cancer. The sample taken for sequencing was distant non-tumor lung tissue. The V call is TRBV28, the J call TRBJ2-1; 7 nucleotides match TRBD2. The CDR3 here is CASSSSGAYNEQLF. Here the CDR3 DNA reads TGTGCCAGCAGTTCTAGCGGAGCCTACAATGAGCAGTTATTC.